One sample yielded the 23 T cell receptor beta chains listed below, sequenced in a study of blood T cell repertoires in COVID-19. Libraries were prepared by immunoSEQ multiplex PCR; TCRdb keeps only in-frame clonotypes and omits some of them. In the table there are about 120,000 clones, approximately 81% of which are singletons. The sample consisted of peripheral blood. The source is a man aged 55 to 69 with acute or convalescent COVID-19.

DNA for the CDR3: TGCGCCAGCAGTCTGACTAGACTTCCGATTACAGATACGCAGTATTTT. Protein product: CASSLTRLPITDTQYF. The chain employs TRBV10-2 and TRBJ2-3; maybe TRBD2 (6 bases). The CDR3 is 16 amino acids. Germline V gene lookup returns CDR1 WSHSY and CDR2 SAAADI. The V end was cut by 5 bases, the J end by 3 bases, with 18 bases between.

CDR3 DNA: TGTGCCAGTAGTCCGGGCGGGGGGCCTTCCTACAATGAGCAGTTCTTC. Protein product: CASSPGGGPSYNEQFF. The rearrangement joins TRBV19 to TRBJ2-1; 8 bases are shared with TRBD2. This CDR3 region has 16 residues. Looked up from germline, CDR1 is LNHDA and CDR2 is SQIVND (reference sequence). J was trimmed by 1 base and V by 5 bases; bases with no gene match: 7.

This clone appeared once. The CDR3 sequence: CASSTSGGTGNTIYF. In DNA form, the CDR3 reads TGTGCCAGCAGTACCTCAGGGGGCACCGGAAACACCATATATTTT. This chain links TRBV2 with TRBJ1-3; 8 bases map to TRBD1. This CDR3 contains 15 residues. Germline CDR1 is SNHLY and CDR2 is FYNNEI. The V gene end was trimmed by 5 bases and the J gene end by 4 bases; junction bases not matched to a gene: 7. Based on the CDR3 plus reference TRBV2 and TRBJ1-3, the full variable domain is EPEVTQTPSHQVTQMGQEVILRCVPISNHLYFYWYRQILGQKVEFLVSFYNNEISEKSEIFDDQFSVERPDGSNFTLKIRSTKLEDSAMYFCASSTSGGTGNTIYFGEGSWLTVV.

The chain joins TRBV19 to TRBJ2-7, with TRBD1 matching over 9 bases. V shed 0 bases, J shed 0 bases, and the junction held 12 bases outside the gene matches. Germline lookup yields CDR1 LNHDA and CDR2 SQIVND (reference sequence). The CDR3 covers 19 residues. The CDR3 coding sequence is TGTGCCAGTAGTATAGATGGCGGGACAGGGTTCGGGAGCTCCTACGAGCAGTACTTC. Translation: CASSIDGGTGFGSSYEQYF.

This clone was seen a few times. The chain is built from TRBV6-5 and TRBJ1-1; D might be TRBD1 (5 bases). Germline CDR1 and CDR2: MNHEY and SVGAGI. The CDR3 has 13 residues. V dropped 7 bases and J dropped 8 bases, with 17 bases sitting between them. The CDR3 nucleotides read TGTGCCAGCAAAAAAGAAATACAGGAAGAAGCTTTCTTT. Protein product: CASKKEIQEEAFF.

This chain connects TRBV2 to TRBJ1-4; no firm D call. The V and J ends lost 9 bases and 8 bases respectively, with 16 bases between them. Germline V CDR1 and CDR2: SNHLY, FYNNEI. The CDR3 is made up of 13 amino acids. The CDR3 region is CASTRTTGEKLFF. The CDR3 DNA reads TGTGCCAGTACTCGTACCACGGGGGAAAAACTGTTTTTT.

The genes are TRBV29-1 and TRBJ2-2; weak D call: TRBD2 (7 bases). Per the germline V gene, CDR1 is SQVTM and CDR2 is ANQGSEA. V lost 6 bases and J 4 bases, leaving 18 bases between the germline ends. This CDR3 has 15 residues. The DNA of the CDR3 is TGCAGCGTGGGGGGGCAGACTACCCCCACCGGGGAGCTGTTTTTT. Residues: CSVGGQTTPTGELFF.

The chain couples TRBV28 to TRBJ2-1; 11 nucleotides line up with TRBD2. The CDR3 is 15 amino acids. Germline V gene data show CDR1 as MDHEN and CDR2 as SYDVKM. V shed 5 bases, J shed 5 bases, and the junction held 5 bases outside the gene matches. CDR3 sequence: CASSVAGGRNNEQFF. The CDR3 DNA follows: TGTGCCAGCAGTGTAGCGGGGGGGAGAAACAATGAGCAGTTCTTC.

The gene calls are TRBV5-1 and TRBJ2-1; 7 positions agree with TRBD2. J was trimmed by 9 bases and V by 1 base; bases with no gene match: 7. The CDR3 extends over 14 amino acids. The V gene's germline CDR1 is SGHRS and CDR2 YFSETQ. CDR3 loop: CASSLPAGRGEQFF. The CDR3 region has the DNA TGCGCCAGCAGCTTGCCAGCGGGAAGGGGTGAGCAGTTCTTC. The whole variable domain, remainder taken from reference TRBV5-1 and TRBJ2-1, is KAGVTQTPRYLIKTRGQQVTLSCSPISGHRSVSWYQQTPGQGLQFLFEYFSETQRNKGNFPGRFSGRQFSNSRSEMNVSTLELGDSALYLCASSLPAGRGEQFFGPGTRLTVL.

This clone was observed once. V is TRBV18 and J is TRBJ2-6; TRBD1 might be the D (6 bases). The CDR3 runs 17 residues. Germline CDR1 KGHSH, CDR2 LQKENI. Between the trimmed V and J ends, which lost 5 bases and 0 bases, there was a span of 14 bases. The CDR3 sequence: CASSYGTSRSGANVLTF. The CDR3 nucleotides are TGTGCCAGCTCATACGGGACATCCCGCTCTGGGGCCAACGTCCTGACTTTC.

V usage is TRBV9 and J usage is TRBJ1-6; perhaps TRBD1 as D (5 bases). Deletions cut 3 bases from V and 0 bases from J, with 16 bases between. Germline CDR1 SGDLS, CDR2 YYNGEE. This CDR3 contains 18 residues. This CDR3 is CASSAGEGTISYNSPLHF. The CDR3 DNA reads TGTGCCAGCAGCGCCGGGGAGGGGACCATCTCCTATAATTCACCCCTCCACTTT.

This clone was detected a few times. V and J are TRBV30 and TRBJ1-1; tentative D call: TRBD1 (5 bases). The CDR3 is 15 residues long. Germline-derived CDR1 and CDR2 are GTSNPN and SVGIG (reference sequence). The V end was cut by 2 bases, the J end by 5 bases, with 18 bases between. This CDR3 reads CAWSRDSGHWTEAFF. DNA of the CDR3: TGTGCCTGGAGTCGAGATTCAGGGCATTGGACTGAAGCTTTCTTT.

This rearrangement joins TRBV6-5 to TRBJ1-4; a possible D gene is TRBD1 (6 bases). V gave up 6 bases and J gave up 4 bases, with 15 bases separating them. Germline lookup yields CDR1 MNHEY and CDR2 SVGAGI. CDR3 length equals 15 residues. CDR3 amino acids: CASSRDTVFNEKLFF. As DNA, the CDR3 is TGTGCCAGCAGCCGGGACACAGTCTTTAATGAAAAACTGTTTTTT.

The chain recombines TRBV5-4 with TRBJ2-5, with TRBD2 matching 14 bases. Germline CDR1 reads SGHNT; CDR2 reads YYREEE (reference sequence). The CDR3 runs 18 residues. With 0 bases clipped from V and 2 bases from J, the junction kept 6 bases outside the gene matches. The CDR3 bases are TGTGCCAGCAGCTTGGGACGACTAGCGGGGGGGCTGCAAGAGACCCAGTACTTC. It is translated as CASSLGRLAGGLQETQYF.

The CDR3 loop is CATRSSGQGRTEAFF. CDR3 DNA: TGTGCCACCAGGTCATCCGGACAGGGTCGGACTGAAGCTTTCTTT. The rearrangement links TRBV24-1 to TRBJ1-1; 8 bases line up with TRBD1. J lost 5 bases, V lost 7 bases, and 11 bases had no gene match. The germline V gene encodes CDR1 KGHDR and CDR2 SFDVKD. The CDR3 has 15 amino acids.

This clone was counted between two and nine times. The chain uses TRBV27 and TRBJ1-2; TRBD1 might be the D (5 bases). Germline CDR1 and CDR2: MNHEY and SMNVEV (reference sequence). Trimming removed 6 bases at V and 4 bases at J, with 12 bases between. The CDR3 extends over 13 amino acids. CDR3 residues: CASSWGLSYGYTF. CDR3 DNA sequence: TGTGCCAGCAGCTGGGGACTGAGCTATGGCTACACCTTC.

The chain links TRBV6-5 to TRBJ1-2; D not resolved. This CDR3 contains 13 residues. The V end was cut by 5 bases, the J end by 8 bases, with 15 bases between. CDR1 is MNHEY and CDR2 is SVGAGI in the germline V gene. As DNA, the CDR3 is TGTGCCAGCAGTAGCTCGACTATTTCGGGCTACACCTTC. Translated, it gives CASSSSTISGYTF.

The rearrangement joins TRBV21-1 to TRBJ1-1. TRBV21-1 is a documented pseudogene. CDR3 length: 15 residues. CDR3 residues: CASSHKTSGSSEAFF. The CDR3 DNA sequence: TGTGCCAGCAGCCATAAGACATCGGGGAGCTCTGAAGCTTTCTTT.

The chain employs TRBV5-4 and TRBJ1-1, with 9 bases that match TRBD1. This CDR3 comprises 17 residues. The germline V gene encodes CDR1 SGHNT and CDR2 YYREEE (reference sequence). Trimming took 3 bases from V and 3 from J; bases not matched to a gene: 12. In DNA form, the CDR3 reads TGTGCCAGCAGCTGGGGACAGGGCGGTTTAAGGGACACTGAAGCTTTCTTT. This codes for CASSWGQGGLRDTEAFF.

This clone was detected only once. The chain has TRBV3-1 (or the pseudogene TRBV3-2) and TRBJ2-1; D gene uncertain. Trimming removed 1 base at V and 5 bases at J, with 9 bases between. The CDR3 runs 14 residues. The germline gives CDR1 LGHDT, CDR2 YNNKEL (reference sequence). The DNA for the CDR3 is TGTGCCAGCAGCCAAGCTTCGGTGGACAATGAGCAGTTCTTC. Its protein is CASSQASVDNEQFF.

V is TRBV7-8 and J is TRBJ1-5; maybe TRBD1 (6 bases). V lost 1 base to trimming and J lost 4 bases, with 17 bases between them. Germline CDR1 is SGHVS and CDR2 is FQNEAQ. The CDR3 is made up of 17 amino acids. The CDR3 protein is CASSLVGVGQLNQPQHF. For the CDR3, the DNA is TGTGCCAGCAGCTTAGTAGGGGTCGGACAGCTTAATCAGCCCCAGCATTTT. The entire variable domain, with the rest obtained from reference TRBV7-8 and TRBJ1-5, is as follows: GAGVSQSPRYKVAKRGQDVALRCDPISGHVSLFWYQQALGQGPEFLTYFQNEAQLDKSGLPSDRFFAERPEGSVSTLKIQRTQQEDSAVYLCASSLVGVGQLNQPQHFGDGTRLSIL.

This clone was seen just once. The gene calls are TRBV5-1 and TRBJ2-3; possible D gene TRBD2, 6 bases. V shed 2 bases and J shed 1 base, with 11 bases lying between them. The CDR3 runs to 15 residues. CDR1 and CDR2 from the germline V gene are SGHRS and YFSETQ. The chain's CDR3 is CASSFSGPGTDTQYF. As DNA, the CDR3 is TGCGCCAGCAGCTTTAGCGGACCCGGCACAGATACGCAGTATTTT.

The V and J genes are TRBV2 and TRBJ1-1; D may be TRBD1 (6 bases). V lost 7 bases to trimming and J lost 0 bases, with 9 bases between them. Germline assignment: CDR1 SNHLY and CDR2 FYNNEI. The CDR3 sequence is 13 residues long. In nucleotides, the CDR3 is TGTGCCAGCACAGGGGATATGAACACTGAAGCTTTCTTT. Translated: CASTGDMNTEAFF.